Shown below are 18 T cell receptor beta chains from a single sample sequenced in a study of blood T cell repertoires in COVID-19. Here immunoSEQ multiplex PCR was the method, and the copy in TCRdb shows in-frame clones only, minus some. This table holds 150,000 or so clones, 65% to 85% found once. Sequenced material: PBMCs or T cells enriched from blood (not recorded which). The receptor source for this set is a man between 70 and 80 years old who had been exposed to COVID-19.

As for this clone: This sample includes further DNA sequences coding for the same CDR3. The V call is TRBV18, the J call TRBJ1-4, with 7 positions matching TRBD1. This CDR3 has 13 residues. Germline V CDR1 and CDR2: KGHSH, LQKENI. V lost 3 bases to trimming and J lost 7 bases; unmatched junction nucleotides: 2. The CDR3 coding sequence is TGTGCCAGCTCACCCCAGGGGGGTGAAAAACTGTTTTTT. It yields the protein CASSPQGGEKLFF.

The gene calls are TRBV2 and TRBJ1-2; TRBD1 is a possible D gene (5 bases). This CDR3 has 14 amino acids. The germline V gene encodes CDR1 SNHLY and CDR2 FYNNEI. V lost 3 bases to trimming and J lost 8 bases, with 16 bases between them. The CDR3 DNA sequence: TGTGCCAGCAGTGAGCTCATGGCAGGGTTCGGCTACACCTTC. Encoded protein: CASSELMAGFGYTF. The full variable domain, completed using reference TRBV2 and TRBJ1-2, is EPEVTQTPSHQVTQMGQEVILRCVPISNHLYFYWYRQILGQKVEFLVSFYNNEISEKSEIFDDQFSVERPDGSNFTLKIRSTKLEDSAMYFCASSELMAGFGYTFGSGTRLTVV.

The chain recombines TRBV6-2 or TRBV6-3 with TRBJ1-1; 12 positions agree with TRBD1. V was clipped by 6 bases and J by 5 bases; unmatched bases: 7. CDR3 length: 15 residues. The V gene's germline CDR1 is MNHEY and CDR2 SVGEGT. The DNA for the CDR3 is TGTGCCAGCAGCCGGGGGACAGGGGGCCTGACTGAAGCTTTCTTT. Protein product: CASSRGTGGLTEAFF.

Here the CDR3 DNA reads TGTGCCAGCAGCGTAACTAGCGCCTACAATGAGCAGTTCTTC. It specifies CASSVTSAYNEQFF. V usage is TRBV9 and J usage is TRBJ2-1; 7 bases match TRBD2. Germline lookup yields CDR1 SGDLS and CDR2 YYNGEE. The CDR3 is made up of 14 amino acids. J gave up 2 bases and V 1 base, and 0 bases lay outside the gene matches.

This clone appeared once. The chain combines TRBV24-1 with TRBJ2-3; D might be TRBD1 (5 bases). The CDR3 is 15 amino acids. Germline CDR1 reads KGHDR; CDR2 reads SFDVKD. V was cut by 1 base and J by 2 bases, with 9 bases left in between. The CDR3 loop is CATSDLGRDTDTQYF. DNA of the CDR3: TGTGCCACCAGTGATTTAGGCAGGGACACAGATACGCAGTATTTT.

In this sample, this clone turned up once. V usage is TRBV7-2 and J usage is TRBJ1-2, with 10 nucleotides matching TRBD1. The CDR3 has 14 residues. The V gene end was trimmed by 7 bases and the J gene end by 2 bases; junction bases not matched to a gene: 4. Germline V CDR1 and CDR2: SGHTA, FQGNSA. DNA for the CDR3: TGTGCCAGCACCCGGACAGGGGGGAACTATGGCTACACCTTC. Translated, it gives CASTRTGGNYGYTF.

V and J are TRBV7-8 and TRBJ2-7; TRBD2 aligns across 7 bases. Losses at the gene ends were 0 bases for V and 3 bases for J; bases not matched to a gene: 8. Germline CDR1 is SGHVS and CDR2 is FQNEAQ. The CDR3 loop spans 16 amino acids. CDR3 residues: CASSLAGTIMIYEQYF. The CDR3 nucleotides read TGTGCCAGCAGCTTAGCGGGGACTATCATGATCTACGAGCAGTACTTC.

In its sample, this clone was seen once. The chain joins TRBV25-1 to TRBJ1-4; the D gene is possibly TRBD1 (6 bases). Trimming shortened V by 3 bases and J by 5 bases, and 16 bases separated the two germline ends. This CDR3 is 16 amino acids long. Germline loops: CDR1 MGHDK, CDR2 SYGVNS. CDR3 nucleotide sequence: TGTGCCAGCAGTGAGCCCTTTGGGGGCGGGAATGAAAAACTGTTTTTT. As protein: CASSEPFGGGNEKLFF.

The V call is TRBV28, the J call TRBJ1-1; the D is unclear. The CDR3 has 14 residues. Trimming cost V 5 bases and J 1 base, with 11 bases left between them. Germline V gives CDR1 MDHEN, CDR2 SYDVKM. The CDR3 loop is CASSEDLKNTEAFF. In DNA form, the CDR3 reads TGTGCCAGCAGTGAGGACTTAAAGAACACTGAAGCTTTCTTT.

J is TRBJ2-7 and V is TRBV5-1; D is perhaps TRBD2 (5 bases). The CDR3 runs to 14 residues. V was shortened by 1 base and J by 4 bases, with 12 bases between the two germline ends. Germline CDR1 is SGHRS and CDR2 is YFSETQ. Here the CDR3 reads CASSLPRSGYEQYF. The CDR3 DNA is TGCGCCAGCAGCTTGCCAAGATCGGGGTACGAGCAGTACTTC. Full variable domain (remainder filled in from reference TRBV5-1 and TRBJ2-7): KAGVTQTPRYLIKTRGQQVTLSCSPISGHRSVSWYQQTPGQGLQFLFEYFSETQRNKGNFPGRFSGRQFSNSRSEMNVSTLELGDSALYLCASSLPRSGYEQYFGPGTRLTVT.

The V and J genes are TRBV30 and TRBJ2-2, with D maybe TRBD1 (6 bases). The CDR3 consists of 15 residues. V shed 3 bases and J shed 7 bases, with 18 bases lying between them. Germline lookup yields CDR1 GTSNPN and CDR2 SVGIG (reference sequence). This chain's CDR3 is CAWRGKDSYNGELFF. The CDR3 DNA follows: TGTGCCTGGAGGGGGAAGGACAGTTACAACGGGGAGCTGTTTTTT. The complete variable domain, with remaining parts taken from reference TRBV30 and TRBJ2-2, reads SQTIHQWPATLVQPVGSPLSLECTVEGTSNPNLYWYRQAAGRGLQLLFYSVGIGQISSEVPQNLSASRPQDRQFILSSKKLLLSDSGFYLCAWRGKDSYNGELFFGEGSRLTVL.

In its sample, this clone was seen once. In DNA, the CDR3 is TGTGCCAGTAGTTTTAGGACTAGCGGGAGGGCCACGAGCTCCTACAATGAGCAGTTCTTC. Its translation: CASSFRTSGRATSSYNEQFF. V usage is TRBV19 and J usage is TRBJ2-1; 15 bases align to TRBD2. V shed 5 bases, J shed 0 bases, and the junction held 11 bases outside the gene matches. There are 20 residues in the CDR3. The V gene's germline CDR1 is LNHDA and CDR2 SQIVND (reference sequence).

This clone was seen only once. The chain recombines TRBV4-1 with TRBJ1-6; D ambiguous. Germline values: CDR1 MGHRA, CDR2 YSYEKL. The CDR3 sequence is 13 residues long. With 3 bases removed from V and 10 bases from J, the gap between germline ends came to 10 bases. This CDR3 reads CASSHDRESPLHF. CDR3 DNA: TGCGCCAGCAGCCATGACCGGGAGTCACCCCTCCACTTT.

The rearrangement uses TRBV4-3 and TRBJ1-1; 7 bases line up with TRBD1. This CDR3 contains 13 residues. CDR1 and CDR2 (germline): LGHNA, YSLEER. J gave up 6 bases and V 1 base, and 2 bases lay outside the gene matches. CDR3 bases: TGCGCCAGCAGCCAAGGACAGGGCTCTGAAGCTTTCTTT. Translation gives CASSQGQGSEAFF.

The rearrangement joins TRBV4-1 to TRBJ1-4; possible D gene TRBD1, 5 bases. Between the trimmed V and J ends, which lost 2 bases and 0 bases, there was a span of 13 bases. CDR1 is MGHRA and CDR2 is YSYEKL in the germline V gene. This CDR3 has 17 residues. CDR3: CASSQTKGWATNEKLFF. DNA of the CDR3: TGCGCCAGCAGCCAAACCAAGGGGTGGGCAACTAATGAAAAACTGTTTTTT.

The rearrangement joins TRBV9 to TRBJ2-3; D may be TRBD1 (6 bases). This CDR3 is built from 15 residues. V lost 0 bases, J lost 0 bases, and 8 bases lay in between. Germline loops: CDR1 SGDLS, CDR2 YYNGEE. The CDR3 loop reads CASSVGQGSTDTQYF. CDR3 bases: TGTGCCAGCAGCGTAGGGCAGGGGAGCACAGATACGCAGTATTTT.

This clone is a singleton in its sample. The V call is TRBV3-1 (or the pseudogene TRBV3-2), the J call TRBJ2-4, with 11 bases lining up with TRBD2. Trimming removed 4 bases from V and 6 bases from J; junction bases left unmatched: 5. CDR1 is LGHDT and CDR2 is YNNKEL in the germline V gene (reference sequence). CDR3 length equals 15 residues. CDR3 nucleotide sequence: TGTGCCAGCAGCCTCGGCGGGACTAGCGGAAACATTCAGTACTTC. This codes for CASSLGGTSGNIQYF.

The V and J genes are TRBV28 and TRBJ2-7; D is possibly TRBD2 (6 bases). CDR1 and CDR2 (germline): MDHEN, SYDVKM. The ends were cut back, 6 bases at V and 2 bases at J, with 17 bases in the middle. The length of the CDR3 is 15 residues. This CDR3 is CASSRFAGYTYEQYF. The CDR3 bases are TGTGCCAGCAGCCGGTTCGCGGGATATACCTACGAGCAGTACTTC.